Given below is one T cell receptor (beta chain) in context. Antigen specificity is unknown. Around 10 milliliters of peripheral blood were drawn from each donor. This sample is drawn from a study of blood T cells in healthy people across ages. Overall study findings and caveats: There was no known CMV status for donors, so expanded clonotype changes were possibly confounded.

Then a second PCR, running about 7 to 11 cycles, was carried out with a sample-barcoded 5' primer and a J-beta primer mix. At least 2.5 million CDR3-containing paired-end reads were obtained per sample. TCRdb reprocessed the 5' RACE reads with MiXCR, giving one entry per CDR3 protein. The sample includes fewer than 2,000,000 distinct CDR3 sequences, more than 35% of them seen just once. Germline V CDR1 and CDR2: SGHVS, FNYEAQ. The length of the CDR3 is 18 residues. The rearrangement links TRBV7-6 to TRBJ2-4; 14 bases are shared with TRBD2. The J call is doubtful: the DNA matches TRBJ2-7 better. This receptor was identified in a human donor in good health. Sequenced material: blood. The CDR3 nucleotides are TGTGCCAGCAGCCCCTTGACTAGCGGGGGGGCTAAAAGATACGAGCAGTACTTC. As protein: CASSPLTSGGAKRYEQYF.